This T cell receptor beta chain originates from a study of cytomegalovirus exposure and HLA in healthy donors. Study-wide context: An earlier analysis found 120 million or so unique TCR beta sequences from around 180 million T cells.

Points from the study as a whole: Sequencing artifact likely explains a cluster of highly shared sequence variants.

Trimming removed 3 bases at V and 4 bases at J, with 12 bases between. Germline-derived CDR1 and CDR2 are ENHRY and SYGVKD. The CDR3 loop spans 14 amino acids. 13 Jbeta primers and 60 Vbeta primers were used for the PCR. The table came from immunoSEQ multiplex PCR; TCRdb's copy has only in-frame clones and leaves some out. The sample has some 110,000 clones, 78% seen once. The table lists this clone with a few counts. The antigen remains undetermined. The chain combines TRBV10-3 with TRBJ1-2; D unclear. This clonotype originated in a man younger than 40 in good health and CMV-seronegative. Material: PBMCs. CDR3 in amino acids: CAISDSGIGYGYTF. CDR3 sequence (DNA): TGTGCCATCAGTGACTCCGGGATCGGCTATGGCTACACCTTC.